The 15 T cell receptor beta chains reported below all come from one sample, sequenced in a study of CD8+CD57+ T cells in acquired aplastic anemia. The patients chosen for sequencing had shown expansion of CD8+CD57+ cells (detected by flow cytometry). Investigators profiled TCR beta VDJ and CDR3 from genomic DNA template. TCRdb re-derived calls from the reads in MiXCR, one entry per CDR3 protein. The data contain some 200,000 distinct CDR3 sequences, 48% of them singletons. Material for sequencing was sorted CD4+, CD8+, or CD8+CD57+ T cells (not recorded which) from PBMCs. All receptors come from a human donor with aplastic anemia.

Ten or more counts support this clonotype. The rearrangement joins TRBV12-3 or TRBV12-4 to TRBJ1-6; the D is unclear. The CDR3 is 15 amino acids. Trimming pared 6 bases from V and 0 bases from J, leaving 9 bases between. This CDR3 reads CASRKANSYNSPLHF. CDR3 bases: TGTGCCAGCAGAAAGGCAAACTCCTATAATTCACCCCTCCACTTT.

Concerning this clonotype itself: At one end, the junction sequence differs from germline, possibly due to a read error. The V gene is TRBV3-1, the J gene TRBJ1-1, with D tentatively TRBD1 (5 bases). Germline lookup yields CDR1 LGHDT and CDR2 YNNKEL (reference sequence). This CDR3 contains 15 residues. CDR3 sequence reads: CASRQSGTMNTESFF. CDR3 bases: TGTGCCAGCAGGCAATCCGGGACCATGAACACTGAATCTTTCTTT. The full variable domain, rest sourced from reference TRBV3-1 and TRBJ1-1, is DTAVSQTPKYLVTQMGNDKSIKCEQNLGHDTMYWYKQDSKKFLKIMFSYNNKELIINETVPNRFSPKSPDKAHLNLHINSLELGDSAVYFCASRQSGTMNTESFFGQGTRLTVV.

The rearrangement joins TRBV15 to TRBJ1-5; no reliable D call. Germline V gene lookup returns CDR1 LNHNV and CDR2 YYDKDF (reference sequence). V lost 1 base to trimming and J lost 7 bases, with 8 bases between them. The CDR3 sequence is 13 residues long. CDR3 in amino acids: CATSRVYGQPQHF. Written as DNA, the CDR3 is TGTGCCACCAGCAGAGTATATGGGCAGCCCCAGCATTTT.

The V call is TRBV7-8, the J call TRBJ1-5; 7 nucleotides agree with TRBD1. V shed 0 bases and J 2 bases; nucleotides not matched to a gene: 7. The CDR3 length is 17 residues. Germline assignment: CDR1 SGHVS and CDR2 FQNEAQ. The CDR3 DNA reads TGTGCCAGCAGCTTAGCGCCCAGGGGGTCGGGCAATCAGCCCCAGCATTTT. It specifies CASSLAPRGSGNQPQHF.

This clonotype was recorded many times. The V and J genes are TRBV7-8 and TRBJ2-6, with a weak D call TRBD1 (5 bases). Germline CDR1 reads SGHVS; CDR2 reads FQNEAQ. This CDR3 is built from 16 residues. Trimming pared 1 base from V and 0 bases from J, leaving 7 bases between. Written as DNA, the CDR3 is TGTGCCAGCAGCTTAGGGCAGGGCTCTGGGGCCAACGTCCTGACTTTC. Protein product: CASSLGQGSGANVLTF.

CDR3 residues: CSASLLSSYEQYF. The CDR3 coding sequence is TGCAGTGCGAGCTTGCTGAGCTCCTACGAGCAGTACTTC. The J gene is TRBJ2-7, the V gene TRBV20-1; the D is unclear. V lost 6 bases to trimming and J lost 0 bases, with 12 bases between them. This CDR3 spans 13 amino acids. Per the germline V gene, CDR1 is DFQATT and CDR2 is SNEGSKA (reference sequence).

This clonotype came up a few times. This sequence may be a read error, since a much larger clone differs from it by one base. The rearrangement joins TRBV7-3 to TRBJ2-7; 14 bases fit TRBD2. The CDR3 is 17 amino acids. In germline, CDR1 is SGHTA, CDR2 FQGTGA. The V segment lost 5 bases and the J segment 6 bases; nucleotides outside the gene matches: 12. Here the CDR3 reads CASSPIWTSGRSGEQYF. Written as DNA, the CDR3 is TGTGCCAGCAGCCCGATCTGGACTAGCGGGAGGAGCGGCGAGCAGTACTTC.

This clonotype was picked up a small number of times. V usage is TRBV9 and J usage is TRBJ2-7, with 7 bases identical to TRBD1. Germline CDR1 is SGDLS and CDR2 is YYNGEE. This CDR3 spans 16 amino acids. V shed 4 bases, J shed 2 bases, and the junction held 12 bases outside the gene matches. The CDR3 sequence: CASSPGTGTVTYEQYF. CDR3 DNA sequence: TGTGCCAGCAGCCCAGGGACCGGGACAGTAACCTACGAGCAGTACTTC.

This chain connects TRBV15 to TRBJ2-5; TRBD1 matches at 7 bases. In germline, CDR1 is LNHNV, CDR2 YYDKDF (reference sequence). The CDR3 is 16 amino acids. V lost 4 bases and J lost 1; bases outside the gene matches: 9. DNA of the CDR3: TGTGCCACCAGCAAGGGGGCCGACAGGGTCCAAGAGACCCAGTACTTC. It encodes CATSKGADRVQETQYF.

This clonotype showed up many times. V is TRBV20-1 and J is TRBJ1-5; D possibly corresponds to TRBD1 (6 bases). V lost 0 bases, J lost 1 base, and 16 bases lay in between. This CDR3 has 17 amino acids. Germline-derived CDR1 and CDR2 are DFQATT and SNEGSKA (reference sequence). The CDR3 region has the DNA TGCAGTGCTAGAGATATCAGTGGGGGCGGAAGCAATCAGCCCCAGCATTTT. Translated: CSARDISGGGSNQPQHF.

This clonotype was counted at least ten times. This rearrangement joins TRBV12-5 to TRBJ2-1; 10 bases agree with TRBD2. CDR1 is LGHNT, CDR2 FRNRAP, per germline. This CDR3 has 15 amino acids. Unmatched junction bases numbered 4, after V lost 0 bases and J lost 8 bases. The CDR3 DNA sequence: TGTGCTAGTGGTTTGGTGGCTAGCGGGAGCGATGAGCAGTTCTTC. Encoded protein: CASGLVASGSDEQFF.

The chain joins TRBV25-1 to TRBJ2-5; D possibly matches TRBD1 or TRBD2 (6 bases each). The V end lost 2 bases, the J end lost 4 bases, and 11 bases lay between the germline ends. Germline V gene lookup returns CDR1 MGHDK and CDR2 SYGVNS. The CDR3 consists of 14 residues. CDR3 residues: CASSEVGGAETQYF. The DNA of the CDR3 is TGTGCCAGCAGTGAAGTGGGGGGCGCAGAGACCCAGTACTTC.

This clonotype was recorded a few times. This sequence joins TRBV29-1 and TRBJ2-7, with 9 bases lining up with TRBD2. CDR3 length equals 12 residues. Germline trimming cut 4 bases from V and 7 bases from J; bases unmatched to any gene: 5. Germline assignment: CDR1 SQVTM and CDR2 ANQGSEA. The CDR3 DNA is TGCAGCGTTGTAGCGGGAGCCGGGGAGCAGTACTTC. It specifies CSVVAGAGEQYF.

The chain is built from TRBV5-1 and TRBJ1-1; D gene unclear. Trimming pared 3 bases from V and 0 bases from J, leaving 9 bases between. The CDR3 covers 14 residues. The germline gives CDR1 SGHRS, CDR2 YFSETQ. Here the CDR3 DNA reads TGCGCCAGCAGCTCAGAGTCCTTGAACACTGAAGCTTTCTTT. It encodes CASSSESLNTEAFF.

About this clonotype: Its ends do not fully match the called genes, so a read error is possible. The rearrangement uses TRBV11-1 and TRBJ2-1, with TRBD2 matching 12 bases. The CDR3 covers 14 residues. CDR1 is SGHAT and CDR2 is FQDESV in the germline V gene (reference sequence). In DNA, the CDR3 is TGCGCCAGCAGCTTCCTAGCGGGGGGGGATGAGCAGTTCTTC. It specifies CASSFLAGGDEQFF.